This T cell receptor (beta chain) is drawn from a study of T cells after yellow fever vaccination. This CDR3 has 13 residues. V was cut by 1 base and J by 3 bases, with 7 bases left in between. Germline CDR1 reads SGHTA; CDR2 reads FQGNSA. MiXCR, applied by TCRdb to the 5' RACE reads, yields one record per CDR3 protein. This sample yields some 400,000 distinct CDR3 sequences, of which more than 5.5% are seen a single time; about 15% belongs to the top ten. Source: PBMCs, taken 5 days after the yellow fever booster vaccination. This clonotype was obtained from a man aged 25 to 40 who received the YFV17D yellow fever vaccine. The V and J genes are TRBV7-2 and TRBJ2-7, with unresolved D. CDR3 sequence (DNA): TGTGCCAGCAGCTTAGTGCCCAGCTACGAGCAGTACTTC. Encoded protein: CASSLVPSYEQYF.